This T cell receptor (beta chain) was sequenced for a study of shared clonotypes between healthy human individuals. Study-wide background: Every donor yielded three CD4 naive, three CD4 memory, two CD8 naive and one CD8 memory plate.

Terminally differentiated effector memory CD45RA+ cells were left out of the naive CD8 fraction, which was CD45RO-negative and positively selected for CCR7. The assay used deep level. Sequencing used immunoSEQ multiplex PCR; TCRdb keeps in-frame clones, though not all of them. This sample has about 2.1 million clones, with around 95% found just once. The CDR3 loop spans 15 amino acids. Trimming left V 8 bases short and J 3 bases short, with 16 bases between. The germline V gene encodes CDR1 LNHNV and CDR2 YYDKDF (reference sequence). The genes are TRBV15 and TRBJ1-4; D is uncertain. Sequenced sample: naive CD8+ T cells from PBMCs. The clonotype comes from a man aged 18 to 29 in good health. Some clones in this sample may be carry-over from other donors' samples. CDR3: CATSPKGPPNEKLFF. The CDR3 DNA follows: TGTGCCACCTCCCCCAAGGGTCCGCCTAATGAAAAACTGTTTTTT.